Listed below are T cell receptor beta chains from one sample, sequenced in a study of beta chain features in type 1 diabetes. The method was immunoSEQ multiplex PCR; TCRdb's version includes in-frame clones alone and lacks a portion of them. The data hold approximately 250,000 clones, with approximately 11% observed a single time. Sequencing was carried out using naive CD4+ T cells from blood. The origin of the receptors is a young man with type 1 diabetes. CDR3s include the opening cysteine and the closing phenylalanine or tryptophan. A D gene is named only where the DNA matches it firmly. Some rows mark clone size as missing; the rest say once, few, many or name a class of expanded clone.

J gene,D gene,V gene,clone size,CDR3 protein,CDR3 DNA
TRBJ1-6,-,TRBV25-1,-,CASSANRDSPLHF,TGTGCCAGCAGTGCCAACAGGGATTCACCCCTCCACTTT
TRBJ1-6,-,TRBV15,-,CATSRGSILYNSPLHF,TGTGCCACCAGCAGAGGAAGCATCCTCTATAATTCACCCCTCCACTTT
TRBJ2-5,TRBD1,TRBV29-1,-,CSVVRGLRETQYF,TGCAGCGTTGTCAGGGGGCTACGGGAGACCCAGTACTTC
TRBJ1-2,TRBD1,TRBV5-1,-,CASSHGQGDYGYTF,TGCGCCAGCAGCCATGGACAGGGGGACTATGGCTACACCTTC
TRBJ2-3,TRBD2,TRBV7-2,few,CASSLDGSGGASTDTQYF,TGTGCCAGCAGCTTAGACGGTAGCGGGGGGGCGTCCACAGATACGCAGTATTTT
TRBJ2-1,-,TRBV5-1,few,CASSLESGGNNEQFF,TGCGCCAGCAGCTTGGAGAGTGGGGGGAACAATGAGCAGTTCTTC
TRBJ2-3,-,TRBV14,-,CASSRNRADTQYF,TGTGCCAGCAGCCGGAACAGGGCAGATACGCAGTATTTT
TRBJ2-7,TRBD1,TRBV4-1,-,CASSRGQGPLYEQYF,TGCGCCAGCAGCAGAGGACAGGGGCCTCTCTACGAGCAGTACTTC
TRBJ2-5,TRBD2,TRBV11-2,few,CASSLQVQAGAETQYF,TGTGCCAGCAGCTTACAGGTTCAAGCGGGGGCAGAGACCCAGTACTTC
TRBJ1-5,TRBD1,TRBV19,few,CASSFLGQGVGQPQHF,TGTGCCAGTAGTTTCCTGGGACAGGGGGTAGGGCAGCCCCAGCATTTT
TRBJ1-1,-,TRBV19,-,CASRPAQVNTEAFF,TGTGCCAGTAGACCGGCCCAGGTGAACACTGAAGCTTTCTTT
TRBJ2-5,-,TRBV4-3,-,CASSQGVAAFQETQYF,TGCGCCAGCAGCCAAGGAGTAGCGGCTTTTCAAGAGACCCAGTACTTC
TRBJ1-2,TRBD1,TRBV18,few,CASSPGTGGAYGYTF,TGTGCCAGCTCACCAGGGACAGGGGGCGCGTATGGCTACACCTTC
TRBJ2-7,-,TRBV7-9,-,CASSLSGYTYEQYF,TGTGCCAGCAGCTTATCAGGGTACACCTACGAGCAGTACTTC
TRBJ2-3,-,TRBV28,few,CASSLRGDTQYF,TGTGCCAGCAGTTTAAGGGGGGATACGCAGTATTTT
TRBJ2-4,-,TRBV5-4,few,CASSLEVRDIQYF,TGTGCCAGCAGCTTGGAGGTTCGGGACATTCAGTACTTC
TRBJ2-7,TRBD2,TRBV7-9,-,CASSPWGLAGYEQYF,TGTGCCAGCAGCCCCTGGGGGTTAGCGGGATACGAGCAGTACTTC
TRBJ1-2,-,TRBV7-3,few,CASSSTTPQGAYTF,TGTGCCAGCAGCTCCACCACCCCACAGGGAGCCTACACCTTC
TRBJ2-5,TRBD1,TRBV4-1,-,CASSRTVAGGTQYF,TGCGCCAGCAGCCGAACCGTCGCAGGGGGGACCCAGTACTTC
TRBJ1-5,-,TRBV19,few,CASSLRADNNQPQHF,TGTGCCAGTAGCCTCCGTGCGGATAACAATCAGCCCCAGCATTTT
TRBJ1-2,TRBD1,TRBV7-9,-,CASSLPGTGDYGYTF,TGTGCCAGCAGCCTTCCCGGGACAGGCGACTATGGCTACACCTTC
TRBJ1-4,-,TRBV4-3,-,CASSQEGGPGEKLFF,TGCGCCAGCAGCCAAGAGGGGGGGCCAGGGGAAAAACTGTTTTTT
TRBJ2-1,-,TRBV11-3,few,CASSRGRNNEQFF,TGTGCCAGCAGTCGCGGCCGGAACAATGAGCAGTTCTTC
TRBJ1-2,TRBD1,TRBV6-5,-,CASSYSRDRALGYTF,TGTGCCAGCAGTTACTCTCGGGACAGGGCCTTAGGCTACACCTTC
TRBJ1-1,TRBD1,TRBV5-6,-,CASSSWTGGNTEAFF,TGTGCCAGCAGCTCTTGGACAGGGGGGAACACTGAAGCTTTCTTT
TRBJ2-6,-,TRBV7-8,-,CASSPIPHEANVLTF,TGTGCCAGCAGCCCTATTCCCCATGAGGCCAACGTCCTGACTTTC
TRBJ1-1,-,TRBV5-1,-,CASSFSQGIAEAFF,TGCGCCAGCAGCTTCTCGCAGGGGATCGCTGAAGCTTTCTTT